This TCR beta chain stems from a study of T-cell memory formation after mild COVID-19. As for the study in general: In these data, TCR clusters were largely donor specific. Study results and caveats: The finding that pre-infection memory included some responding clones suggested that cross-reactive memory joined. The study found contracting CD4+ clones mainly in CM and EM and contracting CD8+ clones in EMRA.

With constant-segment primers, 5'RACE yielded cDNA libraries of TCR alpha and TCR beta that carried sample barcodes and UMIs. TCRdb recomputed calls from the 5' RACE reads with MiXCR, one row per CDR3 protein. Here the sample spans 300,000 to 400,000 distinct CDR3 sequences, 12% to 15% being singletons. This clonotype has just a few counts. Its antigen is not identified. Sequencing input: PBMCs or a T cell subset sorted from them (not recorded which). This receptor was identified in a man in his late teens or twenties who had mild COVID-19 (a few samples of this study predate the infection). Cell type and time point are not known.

The chain's CDR3 is CASSLRDRNEQFF. CDR3 nucleotides: TGTGCCAGCAGCCTACGTGATAGAAATGAGCAGTTCTTC. This rearrangement joins TRBV6-2 or TRBV6-3 to TRBJ2-1; D ambiguous. V lost 6 bases to trimming and J lost 7 bases, with 13 bases between them. From germline, CDR1 is MNHEY and CDR2 SVGEGT. The CDR3 is 13 amino acids.